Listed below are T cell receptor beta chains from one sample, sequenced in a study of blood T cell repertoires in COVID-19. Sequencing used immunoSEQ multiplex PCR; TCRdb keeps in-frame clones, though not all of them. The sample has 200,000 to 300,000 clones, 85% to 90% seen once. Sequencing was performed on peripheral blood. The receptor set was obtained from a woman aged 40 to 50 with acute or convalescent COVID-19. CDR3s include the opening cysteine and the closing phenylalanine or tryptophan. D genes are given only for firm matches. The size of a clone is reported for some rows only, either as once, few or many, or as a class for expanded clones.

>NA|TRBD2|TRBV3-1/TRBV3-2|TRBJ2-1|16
CASSQGTSGGYHEQFF
TGTGCCAGCAGCCAAGGGACTAGCGGGGGGTACCATGAGCAGTTCTTC
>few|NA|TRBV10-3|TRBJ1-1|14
CAISERTARAEAFF
TGTGCCATCAGTGAACGTACAGCAAGAGCTGAAGCTTTCTTT
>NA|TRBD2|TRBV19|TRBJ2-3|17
CASSIGRASGVTDTQYF
TGTGCCAGTAGTATAGGTCGGGCTAGCGGGGTCACAGATACGCAGTATTTT
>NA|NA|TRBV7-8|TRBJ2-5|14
CASSLRRGEETQYF
TGTGCCAGCAGCTTAAGGCGCGGGGAAGAGACCCAGTACTTC
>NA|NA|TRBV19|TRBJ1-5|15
CASSIVVAGDQPQHF
TGTGCCAGTAGTATAGTAGTCGCAGGGGATCAGCCCCAGCATTTT
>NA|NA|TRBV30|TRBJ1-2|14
CAWSFYDSYYGYTF
TGTGCCTGGAGTTTTTATGACAGCTACTATGGCTACACCTTC
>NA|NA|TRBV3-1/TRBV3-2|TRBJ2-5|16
CASSQGEQAIQETQYF
TGTGCCAGCAGCCAAGGTGAACAGGCGATCCAAGAGACCCAGTACTTC
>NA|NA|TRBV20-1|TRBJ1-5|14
CSASGGLGNQPQHF
TGCAGTGCTAGTGGGGGACTCGGCAATCAGCCCCAGCATTTT
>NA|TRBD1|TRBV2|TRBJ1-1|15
CASRSGRGANTEAFF
TGTGCCAGCAGGTCGGGCAGGGGGGCGAACACTGAAGCTTTCTTT
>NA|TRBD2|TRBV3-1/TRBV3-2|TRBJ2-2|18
CASSPGTSGLRGTGELFF
TGTGCCAGCAGCCCCGGGACTAGCGGCCTTCGCGGCACCGGGGAGCTGTTTTTT
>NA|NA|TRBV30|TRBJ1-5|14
CAWSVLRSNQPQHF
TGTGCCTGGAGTGTACTTCGGAGCAATCAGCCCCAGCATTTT
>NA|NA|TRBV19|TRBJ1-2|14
CAKPHSREFYGYTF
TGTGCCAAACCCCATTCCCGAGAATTCTATGGCTACACCTTC
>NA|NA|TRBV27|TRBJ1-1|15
CASQRGPIATTEAFF
TGTGCCAGCCAGCGCGGTCCTATTGCCACCACTGAAGCTTTCTTT
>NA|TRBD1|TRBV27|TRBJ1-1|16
CASRGQGRSRFTEAFF
TGTGCCAGCCGTGGACAGGGAAGGTCGCGGTTCACTGAAGCTTTCTTT
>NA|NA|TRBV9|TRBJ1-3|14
CASSVDSTGNTIYF
TGTGCCAGCAGCGTAGATAGTACTGGAAACACCATATATTTT
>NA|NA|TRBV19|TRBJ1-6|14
CASTLGQDISPLHF
TGTGCCAGTACCCTGGGCCAGGATATTTCACCCCTCCACTTT
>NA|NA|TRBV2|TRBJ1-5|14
CASSEDQVLGAQHF
TGTGCCAGCAGTGAGGACCAGGTCCTGGGAGCCCAGCATTTT
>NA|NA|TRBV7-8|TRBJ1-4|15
CASSSRTARWEKLFF
TGTGCCAGCAGCTCGAGGACAGCCAGGTGGGAAAAACTGTTTTTT
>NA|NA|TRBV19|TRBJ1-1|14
CASSRAGEETEAFF
TGTGCCAGTAGCCGGGCAGGGGAAGAGACTGAAGCTTTCTTT
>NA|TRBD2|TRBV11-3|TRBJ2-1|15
CASSLASGETYEQFF
TGTGCCAGCAGCTTAGCCAGCGGGGAAACTTATGAGCAGTTCTTC
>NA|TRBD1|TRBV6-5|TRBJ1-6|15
CASTPGGTGIPPLHF
TGTGCCAGCACCCCCGGGGGGACAGGGATCCCACCCCTCCACTTT
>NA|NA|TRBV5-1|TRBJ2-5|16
CASSLHPRADQETQYF
TGCGCCAGCAGCTTGCACCCCAGGGCAGACCAAGAGACCCAGTACTTC
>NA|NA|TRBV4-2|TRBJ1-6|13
CASSQEGGRELHF
TGTGCCAGCAGCCAAGAGGGGGGTAGGGAACTCCACTTT
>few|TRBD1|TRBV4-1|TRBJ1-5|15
CASSRVDRGDQPQHF
TGCGCCAGCAGCCGGGTTGACAGGGGAGATCAGCCCCAGCATTTT
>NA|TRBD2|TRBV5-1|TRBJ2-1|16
CASGAPRPLAVNEQFF
TGCGCCAGTGGGGCCCCCCGCCCACTAGCGGTCAATGAGCAGTTCTTC
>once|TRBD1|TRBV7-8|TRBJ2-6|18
CASSSSDRAISGANVLTF
TGTGCCAGCAGCTCATCGGACAGGGCCATATCTGGGGCCAACGTCCTGACTTTC
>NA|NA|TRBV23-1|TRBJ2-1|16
CASSHWGRGAYNEQFF
TGCGCCAGCAGTCACTGGGGCAGGGGGGCCTACAATGAGCAGTTCTTC
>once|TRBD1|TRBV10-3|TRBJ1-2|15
CAISDRDSSVYGYTF
TGTGCCATCAGTGACCGGGACAGCAGCGTCTATGGCTACACCTTC
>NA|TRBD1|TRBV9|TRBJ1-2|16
CASSPGTGASNYGYTF
TGTGCCAGCAGCCCTGGGACAGGGGCGTCTAACTATGGCTACACCTTC
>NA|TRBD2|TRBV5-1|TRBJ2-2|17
CASSPLSSGGGSGELFF
TGCGCCAGCAGCCCCCTGAGTAGCGGGGGAGGGTCCGGGGAGCTGTTTTTT
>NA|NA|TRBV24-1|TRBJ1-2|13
CATSGDRIGGYTF
TGTGCCACCAGCGGAGACAGGATAGGTGGCTACACCTTC
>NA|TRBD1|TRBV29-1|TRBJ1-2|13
CSVGGTGGYGYTF
TGCAGCGTTGGGGGGACAGGGGGTTATGGCTACACCTTC
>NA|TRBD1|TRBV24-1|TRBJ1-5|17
CATSDYSGTGENQPQHF
TGTGCCACCAGTGATTATTCCGGGACAGGGGAAAATCAGCCCCAGCATTTT
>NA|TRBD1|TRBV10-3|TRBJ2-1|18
CAISDPAGSGQGHNEQFF
TGTGCCATCAGTGACCCCGCAGGAAGTGGACAGGGCCACAATGAGCAGTTCTTC
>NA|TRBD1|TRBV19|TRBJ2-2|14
CASSSGGGTGELFF
TGTGCCAGTAGTTCAGGGGGCGGCACCGGGGAGCTGTTTTTT
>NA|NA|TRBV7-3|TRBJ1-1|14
CASSPDGGDTEAFF
TGTGCCAGCAGCCCGGATGGGGGGGACACTGAAGCTTTCTTT
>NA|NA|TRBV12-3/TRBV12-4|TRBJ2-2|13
CASSPGNTGELFF
TGTGCCAGCAGTCCCGGGAACACCGGGGAGCTGTTTTTT
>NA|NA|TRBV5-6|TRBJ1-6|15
CASSLSGARNSPLHF
TGTGCCAGCAGCTTGTCTGGGGCGCGGAATTCACCCCTCCACTTT
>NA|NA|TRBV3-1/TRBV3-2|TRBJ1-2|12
CASSHQPGGYTF
TGTGCCAGCAGCCACCAACCGGGGGGCTACACCTTC
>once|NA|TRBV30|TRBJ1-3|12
CAWTGSGNTIYF
TGTGCCTGGACGGGGTCTGGAAACACCATATATTTT
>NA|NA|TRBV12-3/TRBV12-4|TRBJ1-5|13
CASGRDSNQPQHF
TGTGCCAGCGGCAGGGATAGCAATCAGCCCCAGCATTTT
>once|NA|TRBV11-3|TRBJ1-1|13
CASSPRGRDEAFF
TGTGCCAGCAGCCCCCGGGGGAGGGATGAAGCTTTCTTT
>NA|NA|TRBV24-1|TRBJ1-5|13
CATTTRGNQPQHF
TGTGCCACCACTACTCGCGGTAATCAGCCCCAGCATTTT
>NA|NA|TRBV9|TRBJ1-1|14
CASSVGGVNTEAFF
TGTGCCAGCAGCGTAGGCGGCGTGAACACTGAAGCTTTCTTT
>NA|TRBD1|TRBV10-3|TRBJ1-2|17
CAISEPDRGDPRYGYTF
TGTGCCATCAGTGAACCGGACAGGGGGGACCCCCGCTATGGCTACACCTTC
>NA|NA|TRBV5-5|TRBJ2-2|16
CASSLYGTPNTGELFF
TGTGCCAGCAGCTTGTATGGGACTCCTAACACCGGGGAGCTGTTTTTT
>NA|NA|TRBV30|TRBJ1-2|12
CAWRAGAYGYTF
TGTGCCTGGAGGGCAGGGGCCTATGGCTACACCTTC
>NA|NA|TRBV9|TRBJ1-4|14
CASSVADRPKELFF
TGTGCCAGCAGCGTAGCCGACAGGCCCAAGGAACTGTTTTTT
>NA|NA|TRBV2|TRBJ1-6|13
CASSEALRLPIHF
TGTGCCAGCAGTGAAGCGCTTCGACTGCCCATCCACTTT